This TCR beta chain stems from a study of T-cell reconstitution after alpha-beta-depleted transplantation in children. Study conclusions and caveats: Counts and diversity of T cells one year after transplant came mostly from newly produced T cells. Reported findings indicate that, about two months after transplant, alpha-beta T cells came from several hundred expanded clones, which were derived from non-depleted graft cells.

V lost 4 bases to trimming and J lost 5 bases, with 12 bases between them. There are 13 residues in the CDR3. Germline CDR1 and CDR2: SQVTM and ANQGSEA. Worth noting for this clonotype: No antigen is known for it.

Preparing the TCRbeta library involved the use of unique molecular identifiers. TCRdb reprocessed the PCR reads with MiXCR, giving one entry per CDR3 protein. The sample yields fewer than 550,000 distinct CDR3 sequences, 9.5% to 12% seen once. The sequencing here drew on PBMCs, mostly from graft donor cells, taken 180 days after TCRalphabeta/CD19-depleted stem cell transplant. The chain is built from TRBV29-1 and TRBJ2-1, with no clear D. This clonotype originated in a female patient aged 2 to 10 who had a stem cell transplant for aplastic anemia, so the T cells may come from the graft donor. The CDR3 DNA follows: TGCAGCGTTGCGCACAGCGTTAACAATGAGCAGTTCTTC. Residues: CSVAHSVNNEQFF.